The T cell receptor (beta chain) described here comes from a study of Ad26.COV2.S vaccination and SARS-CoV-2 variants. Background on the study: As a participant in COV1001, the donor was in the Ad26.COV2.S trial arm.

Comments on this clone: Its matching antigen is unknown.

This sample's treatment: some 19 received Ad26.COV2.S at low or high dose, single or two shots; about 5 received placebo; per-sample allocation not given. Sample collection was performed on day 63 after the first vaccine or placebo injection. Profiled with immunoSEQ multiplex PCR; TCRdb holds only in-frame clones, not every one. This sample has about 350,000 clones, with around 88% found just once. Whole-study results and caveats: Participants in the vaccine arm had higher spike-specific TCR breadth; placebo recipients had lower. Measures of TCR breadth and depth may have fallen short of total T cell responses.

The receptor was derived from a person between 18 and 65 years old who received the Ad26.COV2.S COVID-19 vaccine or a placebo. The starting material was peripheral blood, obtained in a trial of Ad26.COV2.S vaccine versus placebo.

The CDR3 nucleotides are TGTGCCAGCAGTGAGTACAGGGGGCAACAAGAGACCCAGTACTTC. Its protein is CASSEYRGQQETQYF. The chain links TRBV25-1 to TRBJ2-5; 9 bases map to TRBD1. Trimming cost V 3 bases and J 2 bases; bases outside gene matches: 4. CDR1 is MGHDK, CDR2 SYGVNS, per germline. The CDR3 sequence is 15 residues long.